Here is one TCR beta chain with its context. The CDR3 is 14 residues long. Germline values: CDR1 MNHEY, CDR2 SVGAGI. The ends lost 8 bases at V and 5 bases at J; junction bases unmatched: 11. The PCR made use of 60 Vbeta and 13 Jbeta primers. The table came from immunoSEQ multiplex PCR; TCRdb's copy has only in-frame clones and leaves some out. The sample holds 120,000 or so clones, over 65% seen once. This sample is part of a study of cytomegalovirus exposure and HLA in healthy donors. This chain joins TRBV6-5 and TRBJ2-5, with 7 bases aligning to TRBD1. This sequence originates from a middle-aged woman in good health and CMV-seropositive. The sequencing input was PBMCs. The CDR3 nucleotides read TGTGCCAGCGCTCTCGACAGGGTGCGGGAGACCCAGTACTTC. As protein: CASALDRVRETQYF.